This T cell receptor beta chain was observed in a study of T cell responses to AZD1222 COVID-19 vaccine. Overall study findings and caveats: There were mostly white British donors and more females than males, and clonal diversity was possibly underestimated.

Worth noting for this clone: Its antigen is unknown.

CDR1 and CDR2 (germline): LNHDA, SQIVND (reference sequence). CDR3 length: 18 amino acids. The V end lost 9 bases, the J end lost 3 bases, and 29 bases lay between the germline ends. Sequencing was performed with immunoSEQ multiplex PCR; in TCRdb, only in-frame clones are kept and a portion is missing. The sample shows about 130,000 clones, 80% to 90% of them seen only once. This sequence was found in an adult in good health. Sample: peripheral blood, taken on day 0 of AZD1222 vaccination. The J gene is TRBJ1-2, the V gene TRBV19; D is perhaps TRBD1 (6 bases). CDR3: CASLSMVSRQVPYYGYTF. Written as DNA, the CDR3 is TGTGCCAGCCTTAGTATGGTGAGTCGACAGGTGCCGTACTATGGCTACACCTTC.